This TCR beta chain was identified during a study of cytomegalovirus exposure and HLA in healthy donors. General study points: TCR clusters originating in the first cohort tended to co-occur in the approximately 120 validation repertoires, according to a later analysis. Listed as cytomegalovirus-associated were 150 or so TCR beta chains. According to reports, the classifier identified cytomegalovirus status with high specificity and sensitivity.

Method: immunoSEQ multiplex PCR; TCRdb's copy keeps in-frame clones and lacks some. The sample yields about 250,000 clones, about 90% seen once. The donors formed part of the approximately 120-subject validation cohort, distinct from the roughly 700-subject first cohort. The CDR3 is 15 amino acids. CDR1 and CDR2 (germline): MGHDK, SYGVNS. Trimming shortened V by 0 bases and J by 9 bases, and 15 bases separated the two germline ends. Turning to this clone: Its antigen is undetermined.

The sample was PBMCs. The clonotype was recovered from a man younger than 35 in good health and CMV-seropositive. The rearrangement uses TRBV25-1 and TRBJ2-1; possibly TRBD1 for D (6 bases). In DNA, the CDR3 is TGTGCCAGCAGTGAATACGGGCTATCACAGGGTGAGCAGTTCTTC. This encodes CASSEYGLSQGEQFF.